The TCR beta chain described here comes from a study of Tregs in tolerant kidney transplant recipients. Related graft donors supplied nonmyeloablative bone marrow transplants, and mixed chimerism was transient. Remarks on this clone: The CDR3 end is not reached by the read, which stops 3 residues before it; the germline J gene fills it in. Distinct nucleotide sequences in the sample also encode this CDR3.

The assay was immunoSEQ multiplex PCR, and TCRdb's table has in-frame clones only and misses some. The ten most abundant clones cover 1.8% of a sample with 25,000 to 40,000 clones. In germline, CDR1 is SGHDT, CDR2 YYEEEE. The ends lost 2 bases at V and 0 bases at J; junction bases unmatched: 1. The CDR3 has 15 residues. The receptor was derived from a human patient who received a combined kidney and bone marrow transplant. Some T cells may be graft donor cells. The sample was CD4+ T cells from blood (PBMCs), taken 24 months after the transplant. J is TRBJ2-1 and V is TRBV5-6, with 8 bases fitting TRBD2. The CDR3 region is CASSFLAGSYNEQFF. Partial CDR3 DNA: TGTGCCAGCAGCTTCCTAGCGGGCTCCTACAATGAG.